What follows are 15 T cell receptor beta chains derived from one specimen sequenced in a study of CD8 T cells in Susac syndrome. Random hexamers were used to reverse transcribe the RNA input (roughly 0.5 to 1 ug). TCRdb re-derived calls from the immunoSEQ multiplex PCR reads in MiXCR, one entry per CDR3 protein. The table includes roughly 120,000 distinct CDR3 sequences, approximately 93% detected once. Sequencing was done on a sample of CD4+ T cells from PBMCs. Every receptor here comes from a human donor with multiple sclerosis.

This chain connects TRBV28 to TRBJ2-5, with a possible D match to TRBD2 (5 bases). The CDR3 runs 17 residues. Trimming left V 4 bases short and J 5 bases short, with 23 bases between. CDR1 and CDR2 from the germline V gene are MDHEN and SYDVKM. The CDR3 spells CASSWTPGLPRGETQYF. In DNA, the CDR3 is TGTGCCAGCAGTTGGACCCCCGGCCTTCCCAGAGGGGAGACCCAGTACTTC.

The J gene is TRBJ1-5, the V gene TRBV2; D is undetermined. CDR1 and CDR2 from the germline V gene are SNHLY and FYNNEI. Trimming took off 4 bases at V and 7 bases at J, with 11 bases between the two ends. The CDR3 contains 13 residues. The CDR3 bases are TGTGCCAGCAGTGTCGAGATGAGCCAGCCCCAGCATTTT. Amino acids: CASSVEMSQPQHF.

As DNA, the CDR3 is TGCGCCAGCAGCCCCGAACAGGGTCGGTGGACTGAAGCTTTCTTT. It translates to CASSPEQGRWTEAFF. The chain uses TRBV5-1 and TRBJ1-1, with D tentatively TRBD1 (6 bases). With 4 bases removed from V and 5 bases from J, the gap between germline ends came to 18 bases. This CDR3 region has 15 residues. CDR1 is SGHRS and CDR2 is YFSETQ in the germline V gene.

This chain links TRBV9 with TRBJ2-5; TRBD2 matches at 9 bases. The CDR3 length is 16 residues. Germline assignment: CDR1 SGDLS and CDR2 YYNGEE. V lost 0 bases to trimming and J lost 1 base; unmatched junction nucleotides: 4. CDR3: CASSVASSGGQETQYF. CDR3 DNA: TGTGCCAGCAGCGTAGCAAGTAGCGGGGGCCAAGAGACCCAGTACTTC.

This rearrangement joins TRBV18 to TRBJ1-2; D not resolved. V was clipped by 6 bases and J by 3 bases, with 11 bases between them. Germline CDR1 and CDR2: KGHSH and LQKENI. CDR3 size: 13 residues. DNA of the CDR3: TGTGCCAGCTCCCCCGGGTTGGACTATGGCTACACCTTC. Protein sequence: CASSPGLDYGYTF.

The chain carries TRBV12-5 and TRBJ1-1, with 7 positions matching TRBD1. CDR1 and CDR2 from the germline V gene are LGHNT and FRNRAP. J gave up 5 bases and V 4 bases, and 1 base lay outside the gene matches. The CDR3 is 12 amino acids. The CDR3 sequence: CASGSGGTEAFF. For the CDR3, the DNA is TGTGCTAGTGGTTCAGGGGGTACTGAAGCTTTCTTT.

This clonotype was counted a single time. J is TRBJ2-7 and V is TRBV30; 12 bases agree with TRBD1. CDR1 is GTSNPN and CDR2 is SVGIG in the germline V gene (reference sequence). The CDR3 contains 16 residues. The V gene end was trimmed by 5 bases and the J gene end by 5 bases; junction bases not matched to a gene: 13. The CDR3 DNA is TGTGCCTGGTATTCCCGACGGGACAGGGGGCATCACGAGCAGTACTTC. Amino acid sequence: CAWYSRRDRGHHEQYF.

The chain is built from TRBV5-1 and TRBJ2-2; D remains ambiguous. This CDR3 has 15 amino acids. V was pared by 0 bases and J by 3 bases, with 9 bases between. Looked up from germline, CDR1 is SGHRS and CDR2 is YFSETQ. CDR3 bases: TGCGCCAGCAGCTTGGAGTCTCCTGACACCGGGGAGCTGTTTTTT. Its protein product is CASSLESPDTGELFF.

The chain carries TRBV12-3 or TRBV12-4 and TRBJ2-1; the match to TRBD2 covers 9 bases. The CDR3 contains 16 residues. Trimming removed 5 bases from V and 8 bases from J; junction bases left unmatched: 13. CDR3 DNA: TGTGCCAGCAGTCCCCAGGAGTGGCGGGGGGGCTATGAGCAGTTCTTC. Translated, it gives CASSPQEWRGGYEQFF.

V is TRBV19 and J is TRBJ2-1, with a tentative D call TRBD2 (6 bases). With 7 bases removed from V and 5 bases from J, the gap between germline ends came to 15 bases. The CDR3 is 14 residues long. Germline V gene lookup returns CDR1 LNHDA and CDR2 SQIVND (reference sequence). CDR3 residues: CASKGSWGDNEQFF. In DNA, the CDR3 is TGTGCCAGTAAGGGGTCCTGGGGGGACAATGAGCAGTTCTTC.

This rearrangement joins TRBV7-2 to TRBJ2-1; no clear D gene. The ends were cut back, 1 base at V and 5 bases at J, with 6 bases in the middle. The V gene's germline CDR1 is SGHTA and CDR2 FQGNSA. The CDR3 contains 13 residues. This CDR3 reads CASSLGTDNEQFF. In DNA form, the CDR3 reads TGTGCCAGCAGCTTAGGAACGGACAATGAGCAGTTCTTC.

The chain carries TRBV4-3 and TRBJ1-3; D is possibly TRBD1 (6 bases). CDR1 and CDR2 from the germline V gene are LGHNA and YSLEER. The CDR3 loop spans 15 amino acids. V gave up 4 bases and J gave up 0 bases, with 10 bases separating them. The CDR3 bases are TGCGCCAGCAGCCGCGGGACAAACTCTGGAAACACCATATATTTT. Translated: CASSRGTNSGNTIYF.

The chain couples TRBV12-3 or TRBV12-4 to TRBJ2-7; 7 bases agree with TRBD2. The length of the CDR3 is 15 residues. The ends lost 7 bases at V and 1 base at J; junction bases unmatched: 10. CDR3 sequence: CASTPSGGGSYEQYF. CDR3 sequence (DNA): TGTGCCAGCACCCCATCCGGGGGAGGGTCCTACGAGCAGTACTTC.

The chain uses TRBV7-2 and TRBJ2-3; no clear D. V was clipped by 5 bases and J by 2 bases, with 14 bases between them. Germline lookup yields CDR1 SGHTA and CDR2 FQGNSA. CDR3 length: 15 amino acids. The CDR3 DNA reads as TGTGCCAGCAGCCTGGACGACTGGAACACAGATACGCAGTATTTT. Amino acids: CASSLDDWNTDTQYF.

The gene calls are TRBV2 and TRBJ1-1; weak D call: TRBD1 (5 bases). CDR3 size: 13 residues. Per germline, CDR1 SNHLY and CDR2 FYNNEI. V shed 7 bases and J shed 1 base, with 10 bases lying between them. The CDR3 bases are TGTGCCAGCACGTGGGGGAAGAACACTGAAGCTTTCTTT. Translation: CASTWGKNTEAFF.